In its sample, the clone carrying this TCR beta chain was seen a few times. Sequence at one end of the junction differs from germline and may be a read error. As the template, RNA transcripts were used to amplify TCR beta CDR3 regions. Amplification began with first-round RT-PCR using HTBI primers, then second-round multiplex PCR was performed. From the multiplex PCR reads, TCRdb called clonotypes with MiXCR, one entry per CDR3 protein. The sample shows about 740,000 distinct CDR3 sequences, approximately 40% of them seen only once. This record comes from a study of Graves' ophthalmopathy and Graves' hyperthyroidism. The clonotype originates from an adult man with Graves' ophthalmopathy. The material sequenced was peripheral blood.

CDR3 amino acids: CASSGTSGTSYEQYF. The CDR3 DNA reads TGTGCCAGCAGTGGGACTAGCGGGACATCCTACGAGCAGTACTTC. This sequence joins TRBV10-3 and TRBJ2-7; 13 bases are a match to TRBD2. The CDR3 is made up of 15 amino acids. The germline CDR1 and CDR2 sequences are ENHRY and SYGVKD.